This T cell receptor (beta chain) originates from a study of PD-1 blockade in classical Hodgkin lymphoma. Study at large: Patients received nivolumab 3 mg/kg intravenously every 2 weeks. Regarding the study as a whole: A significant rise in TCR diversity by C4D1 was seen for CD4+ but not CD8+ cells.

The CDR3 runs to 14 residues. The V and J ends lost 5 bases and 5 bases, in that order; junction bases with no gene match: 5. Per germline, CDR1 SNHLY and CDR2 FYNNEI. There was relapse after autologous stem cell transplantation in every patient, and there was variation in brentuximab vedotin exposure. Classifying best responses yielded complete response, partial response or progressive disease. About this clone itself: Its specificity is not known.

Method: immunoSEQ multiplex PCR; TCRdb's copy keeps in-frame clones and lacks some. The table lists 24,000 or so clones, 65% to 90% of them singletons. The input for sequencing was peripheral blood mononuclear cells (PBMCs), taken before the second cycle of nivolumab. The receptor comes from a human donor with classical Hodgkin lymphoma. The chain uses TRBV2 and TRBJ2-3; TRBD2 matches at 9 bases. The CDR3 bases are TGTGCCAGCAGTCGAAGCGGGGGGATAGATACGCAGTATTTT. It is translated as CASSRSGGIDTQYF. The variable domain in full, completed from reference TRBV2 and TRBJ2-3, reads EPEVTQTPSHQVTQMGQEVILRCVPISNHLYFYWYRQILGQKVEFLVSFYNNEISEKSEIFDDQFSVERPDGSNFTLKIRSTKLEDSAMYFCASSRSGGIDTQYFGPGTRLTVL.